Presented here are 20 T cell receptor beta chains from one specimen sequenced in a study of tumor and adjacent non-tumor tissue in lung cancer. A modified ARM-PCR protocol with three rounds of nested PCR amplified TCRbeta. TCRdb used MiXCR to reprocess the multiplex PCR reads, holding one entry per CDR3 protein. The data hold 90,000 to 100,000 distinct CDR3 sequences, with less than 85% observed a single time. RNA was extracted from bulk tissue without any cell sorting. This non-tumor lung sample came from over 3 cm beyond the tumor edge. The specimen sequenced was distant non-tumor lung tissue. The source is a man aged 55 to 69 with small cell lung cancer.

In the case of this clonotype: The CDR3 carries no conserved terminal phenylalanine or tryptophan, so it likely arises from a read error. V is TRBV6-6 and J is TRBJ2-3, with 7 positions matching TRBD2. CDR1 MNHNY and CDR2 SVGAGI come from the germline V gene (reference sequence). This CDR3 region has 15 residues. Losses at the gene ends were 6 bases for V and 12 bases for J; bases not matched to a gene: 18. This chain's CDR3 is CASRTLALGIMAQYL. DNA for the CDR3: TGTGCCAGCAGAACACTAGCGTTAGGAATTATGGCCCAGTATCTT.

Comment on this clonotype: Since no conserved phenylalanine or tryptophan closes the CDR3, a read error is the likely cause. This rearrangement joins TRBV19 to TRBJ2-2; D remains ambiguous. V lost 3 bases to trimming and J lost 4 bases, with 9 bases between them. Germline CDR1 reads LNHDA; CDR2 reads SQIVND (reference sequence). The CDR3 runs 14 residues. The CDR3 coding sequence is TGTGCCAGTAGTATTGGGGTGCCCACCGGGGAGCTGTTTTTG. Translated: CASSIGVPTGELFL.

In regard to this clonotype: One end of the junction does not line up with germline, which may come from a read error. The genes are TRBV24-1 and TRBJ2-1; 10 bases are shared with TRBD2. Germline CDR1 is KGHDR and CDR2 is SFDVKD. The CDR3 is made up of 18 amino acids. The CDR3 nucleotides read TGTGCCACCGGTGACGGACTAGCGGCAGCTAGTTCCTACAATGTGCAGTTCTTC. This codes for CATGDGLAAASSYNVQFF.

The chain recombines TRBV28 with TRBJ2-5; 10 bases align to TRBD2. CDR1 and CDR2 from the germline V gene are MDHEN and SYDVKM. The CDR3 contains 15 residues. Trimming took 8 bases from V and 4 from J; bases not matched to a gene: 10. The CDR3 region has the DNA TGTGCCAGCGGTCCGCTAGCGGGAGCGAGAGAGACCCAGTACTTC. Amino acid sequence: CASGPLAGARETQYF.

Turning to this clonotype: A much larger clone differs by one base, so this may be a read error. The CDR3 does not end in the conserved phenylalanine or tryptophan, so this is likely a read error. This chain joins TRBV24-1 and TRBJ2-5; D may be TRBD1 (7 bases). Trimming took 5 bases from V and 2 from J, leaving 17 bases between them. The CDR3 consists of 16 residues. Germline V gives CDR1 KGHDR, CDR2 SFDVKD. This CDR3 is CATSGGGGAGQETQYY. DNA for the CDR3: TGTGCCACCAGTGGCGGAGGGGGCGCGGGGCAAGAGACCCAGTACTAC.

Remarks on this clonotype: At one end, the junction sequence differs from germline, possibly due to a read error. V usage is TRBV4-2 and J usage is TRBJ2-5, with D tentatively TRBD1 (5 bases). This CDR3 has 14 amino acids. Germline loops: CDR1 LGHNA, CDR2 YNFKEQ. The CDR3 DNA is TGTGCCAGCTGCCAGAGGAACAGGCAAGAGACCCAGTACTTC. It is translated as CASCQRNRQETQYF.

The rearrangement joins TRBV5-6 to TRBJ2-7, with TRBD2 identical over 7 bases. CDR3 length: 14 amino acids. V trimming: 4 bases; J trimming: 2 bases; junction bases outside the gene matches: 6. Germline V gene data show CDR1 as SGHDT and CDR2 as YYEEEE. For the CDR3, the DNA is TGTGCCAGCAGCCATAGGGACTACCCCTACGAGCAGTACGTC. Translating gives CASSHRDYPYEQYV.

Notes on this clonotype: A read error may be the cause here, since a much bigger clone is one base away. This chain links TRBV20-1 with TRBJ1-2, with D unresolved. CDR1 is DFQATT and CDR2 is SNEGSKA in the germline V gene (reference sequence). The CDR3 is made up of 12 amino acids. The CDR3 coding sequence is TGCCGTGTGGGGATGCTGAACTATGGCTACACCTTC. Its translation: CRVGMLNYGYTF.

On this clonotype itself: A read error may produce the germline difference seen at one junction end. The V gene is TRBV29-1, the J gene TRBJ1-5; D gene unclear. Germline assignment: CDR1 SQVTM and CDR2 ANQGSEA. This CDR3 is 16 amino acids long. CDR3 protein: CSVILVGIASNQPQLF. The CDR3 DNA is TGCAGCGTTATATTGGTCGGGATCGCCTCCAATCAGCCCCAGCTTTTT.

Of note for this clonotype: The CDR3 end shows no conserved phenylalanine or tryptophan, and so a read error is likely. The chain couples TRBV6-2 or TRBV6-3 to TRBJ2-7; 7 bases agree with TRBD2. V shed 7 bases and J 7 bases; nucleotides not matched to a gene: 13. The CDR3 is 14 amino acids. Germline V gene sequence: CDR1 MNHEY, CDR2 SVGEGT. Here the CDR3 DNA reads TGTGCCAGCAATATGGCGGGAGCCCCTATGGAGCAGTACTTA. Translation: CASNMAGAPMEQYL.

Comments on this clonotype: A clone one base away is much larger, so this may be a read error. The rearrangement uses TRBV5-1 and TRBJ2-1; 14 bases fit TRBD2. The CDR3 spans 17 residues. V shed 5 bases and J 5 bases; nucleotides not matched to a gene: 9. The germline gives CDR1 SGHRS, CDR2 YFSETQ. The CDR3 sequence is CASRWGLAGEADNEQFF. The CDR3 DNA follows: TGCGCCAGCAGATGGGGACTAGCGGGAGAAGCCGACAATGAGCAGTTCTTC.

This clonotype has a handful of counts. J is TRBJ2-1 and V is TRBV29-1; a possible D gene is TRBD2 (6 bases). There are 14 residues in the CDR3. Trimming removed 7 bases from V and 5 bases from J, with 18 bases in between. Per the germline V gene, CDR1 is SQVTM and CDR2 is ANQGSEA. The CDR3 here is CSAVGRERNNEQFF. In DNA form, the CDR3 reads TGCAGCGCTGTCGGGCGGGAAAGGAACAATGAGCAGTTCTTC.

The chain is built from TRBV4-2 and TRBJ2-2; the match to TRBD2 covers 7 bases. J was trimmed by 7 bases and V by 7 bases; bases with no gene match: 12. The CDR3 is 15 amino acids. The V gene's germline CDR1 is LGHNA and CDR2 YNFKEQ. CDR3 coding DNA: TGTGCCAGCAAACAAGCGGGAAATGACGGCGGGGAGCTGTTTTTT. Encoded protein: CASKQAGNDGGELFF.

This clonotype was detected only a few times. A clone one base away is much larger, so this may be a read error. The CDR3 end shows no conserved phenylalanine or tryptophan, and so a read error is likely. This sequence joins TRBV6-5 and TRBJ1-1; D gene unclear. Per the germline V gene, CDR1 is MNHEY and CDR2 is SVGAGI. V shed 0 bases and J shed 3 bases, with 5 bases lying between them. The CDR3 sequence is 13 residues long. In nucleotides, the CDR3 is TGTGCCAGCAGTTACTCATCGGACACTGAAGCTTTCTCT. Protein: CASSYSSDTEAFS.

J is TRBJ2-7 and V is TRBV18; the D gene is possibly TRBD1 (5 bases). Looked up from germline, CDR1 is KGHSH and CDR2 is LQKENI. The CDR3 runs 14 residues. V lost 4 bases and J 0 bases, leaving 10 bases between the germline ends. The CDR3 spells CASSQDRTSYEQYV. The CDR3 DNA reads TGTGCCAGCTCACAAGACAGAACCTCCTACGAGCAGTACGTC.

This rearrangement joins TRBV28 to TRBJ2-7, with 7 bases identical to TRBD1. The CDR3 has 16 amino acids. Germline V lookup: CDR1 MDHEN, CDR2 SYDVKM. The junction had 13 bases not matched to a gene; V was cut back by 5 bases and J by 3 bases. CDR3 protein: CASSPTRDSWDYEQYF. CDR3 in DNA: TGTGCCAGCAGTCCGACCAGGGACAGCTGGGACTACGAGCAGTACTTC.

This clonotype has a count of ten or more. The rearrangement uses TRBV2 and TRBJ2-3, with D possibly being TRBD2 (6 bases). The CDR3 extends over 16 amino acids. Trimming pared 4 bases from V and 2 bases from J, leaving 16 bases between. The V gene's germline CDR1 is SNHLY and CDR2 FYNNEI. The CDR3 region is CASSGRGSSYTDTQYF. In nucleotides, the CDR3 is TGTGCCAGCAGTGGTCGGGGGTCTAGCTACACAGATACGCAGTATTTT.

Regarding this clonotype: The junction does not match germline at one end; this may be a read error. The chain employs TRBV6-5 and TRBJ2-3; perhaps D is TRBD1 or TRBD2 (5 bases each). The CDR3 spans 13 residues. From germline, CDR1 is MNHEY and CDR2 SVGAGI. CDR3 amino acids: CANSLGGTDTQYF. CDR3 sequence (DNA): TGTGCCAACAGTTTGGGGGGCACAGATACGCAGTATTTT.

Comments on this clonotype: One end of the junction is discordant with germline, which a read error may explain. The V gene is TRBV4-1, the J gene TRBJ2-1; the match to TRBD2 covers 8 bases. This CDR3 is built from 13 residues. CDR1 and CDR2 from the germline V gene are MGHRA and YSYEKL. In DNA, the CDR3 is TGCGCCAGCACCTTCACTAGCGGCAATGAACAGTTCTTC. It is translated as CASTFTSGNEQFF.

Points on this clonotype: A read error may produce the germline difference seen at one junction end. The gene calls are TRBV4-1 and TRBJ2-3; D ambiguous. CDR3 length: 18 residues. The germline gives CDR1 MGHRA, CDR2 YSYEKL. The CDR3 here is CASSQEQPRSLLFHTHYF. In DNA, the CDR3 is TGCGCCAGCAGCCAAGAGCAGCCTAGGTCGCTACTCTTTCACACGCATTATTTT.